Sequencing of this T cell receptor beta chain was carried out in a study of shared clonotypes between healthy human individuals (dated by TCRdb to about 2020). For the study in its entirety: A few men and two women, aged 18 to 49 years, made up the cohort. Per donor, three plates each were used for CD4 naive and CD4 memory, two for CD8 naive, and one for CD8 memory. To estimate repertoire size and how much clonotype sharing occurs between individuals, the study deeply sequenced the blood TCR repertoires of roughly 5 healthy adults. Different laboratories and diverse techniques were used to prepare libraries and sequence TCR repertoires, to increase sequencing depth and limit assay-specific biases. Each donor's leukapheresis produced roughly between about 0.85 and 10 billion PBMCs. Overall study results and their limits: Sampling was restricted to blood, and TCR repertoires in tissues likely differ from the TCR repertoires found in blood. Even with the large sequencing depth, rarefaction of the sorted-subset datasets indicated that sequencing was incomplete. Naive subsets generally had larger estimated clonotype richness than memory subsets did. Across a few donors, 4.5% to 6.5% of naive CD4, roughly 3.8% of naive CD8, 2.3% of memory CD4, and under 0.45% of memory CD8 clonotypes were shared. Higher generation probabilities were observed for clonotypes shared by all four sorted-subset donors than for non-shared clonotypes. Pairwise subsampling led to the expectation that sequencing depth would affect the degree of clonotype sharing among donors. Because the study included a small number of donors, the genetic and exposure-history diversity represented was limited.

As concerns this clone: No cognate antigen has been identified for it. Base qualities are not provided; no much larger clone lies one nucleotide away.

Using the deep immunoSEQ assay, multiplex PCR amplified TCR CDR3 regions from genomic DNA. For each cell subset, the extracted genomic DNA was distributed evenly across all wells of several immunoSEQ 96-well plates, and each plate served as one replicate. For sorted subsets, approximately 190 ng of genomic DNA, equivalent to 25,000 to 35,000 T cell genomes, went into each replicate PCR. Purified libraries were quantified with a Qubit 3.0 fluorometer, sized on a Bioanalyzer 2100, and re-quantified with the KAPA Library Quantification kit. Each immunoSEQ 96-well plate was sequenced on its own single-read 150-cycle Illumina NextSeq 550 flow cell. Under the source paper's analysis protocol: Because the immunoSEQ output held only junctional sequences and lacked quality scores, the filtering could not match the filtering applied to full-length reads. Sequences were annotated with PyIR, a Python wrapper for IgBLAST v1.9, and V/J genes and CDR3 were assigned using IMGT germline references. Reads with weak V/J assignments (E-value above 1e-6), missing CDR3, stop codons, out-of-frame junctions, or ambiguous translated residues were removed. V3J clonotypes were defined as sequences sharing an identical inferred V gene, J gene, and CDR3 amino acid sequence. Percentage overlap between repertoires was computed as shared unique clonotypes divided by the size of the smaller repertoire. Richness of each repertoire was evaluated using RTK rarefaction, the Chao1 estimator, and Recon v2.1 estimates of unobserved clonotypes. For all TCRbeta clonotypes obtained by the gDNA method from a few donors, generation probabilities were computed with OLGA. Imported from immuneACCESS, the table was reduced by TCRdb to in-frame sequences with V and J called. These copies leave out some clones; in studies compared against another copy, an unresolved V gene accounts for under half, and the cause of the remainder is not known. That table furnishes V, J and clone size, whereas the DNA furnished D and trimming. This sample has almost 750,000 clones in its table, and roughly 72% of those were observed once. Approximately 1.7% of the sample goes to the ten largest clones.

For CDR1 and CDR2, the germline V gene lists SGHAT and FQNNGV. V ends up 5 bases short and J 4 bases short, with an unmatched junction base count of 14. The CDR3 starts with the cysteine, ends with the phenylalanine, and has 16 residues. CDR3 DNA is the only sequence kept; it has 48 bases, read in frame from the first base. The donors were healthy, HIV-negative adults with no recently reported acute infections or vaccinations. Every donor was a Caucasian adult residing in Nashville, Tennessee, USA. Magnetic negative selection was used to enrich CD4+ T cells, after which naive cells were positively selected on CD45RA and the negative fraction became the memory subset. Blood was obtained by leukapheresis, after which PBMCs were separated by Ficoll-Histopaque density gradient centrifugation and cryopreserved in liquid nitrogen vapor phase. Purity and quantity of every magnetically sorted T cell population were checked by analytical flow cytometry. Genomic DNA was isolated from each sorted fraction and quantified by UV absorbance on a Nanodrop 2000c.

This TCR came from a woman in her twenties or thirties in good health. The sequence is built from TRBV11-2 and TRBJ2-7; 7 central nucleotides agree with TRBD2. Source material: memory CD4+ T cells sorted from blood. The cell subset or site label here, explained by the study, means: CD45RA-negative fraction. The DNA sequence is TGTGCCAGCAGCCCGACCCAGGGAGGGGTTGTTTACGAGCAGTACTTC. The encoded protein is CASSPTQGGVVYEQYF.